This TCR beta chain was captured by sequencing in a study of blood T cells in healthy people across ages. The authors ran a second PCR of about 6 to 11 cycles using a sample-barcoded 5' primer and a J-beta primer mix. TCRdb used MiXCR to reprocess the 5' RACE reads, holding one entry per CDR3 protein. The data contain around 820,000 distinct CDR3 sequences, around a quarter of them singletons. This CDR3 spans 14 amino acids. With 5 bases removed from V and 4 bases from J, the gap between germline ends came to 12 bases. CDR1 and CDR2 (germline): SEHNR, FQNEAQ (reference sequence). Separately, the same data were catalogued under a study of T cells of mothers and their children.

This sequence joins TRBV7-9 and TRBJ1-3; perhaps TRBD1 as D (5 bases). This receptor was identified in a boy aged 10-17 years in good health. Sequencing was performed on blood. The CDR3 here is CASSDRRTGNTIYF. Written as DNA, the CDR3 is TGTGCCAGCAGCGATCGCAGGACAGGAAACACCATATATTTT. The variable domain in full, completed from reference TRBV7-9 and TRBJ1-3, reads DTGVSQNPRHKITKRGQNVTFRCDPISEHNRLYWYRQTLGQGPEFLTYFQNEAQLEKSRLLSDRFSAERPKGSFSTLEIQRTEQGDSAMYLCASSDRRTGNTIYFGEGSWLTVV.